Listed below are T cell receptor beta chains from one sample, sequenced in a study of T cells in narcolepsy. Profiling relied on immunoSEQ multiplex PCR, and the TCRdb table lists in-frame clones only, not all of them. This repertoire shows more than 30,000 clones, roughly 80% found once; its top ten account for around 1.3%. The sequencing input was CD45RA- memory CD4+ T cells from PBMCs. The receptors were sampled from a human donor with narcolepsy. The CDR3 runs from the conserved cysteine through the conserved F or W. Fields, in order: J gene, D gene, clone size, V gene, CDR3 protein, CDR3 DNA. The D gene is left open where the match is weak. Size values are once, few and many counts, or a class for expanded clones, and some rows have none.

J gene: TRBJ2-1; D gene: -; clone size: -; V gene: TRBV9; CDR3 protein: CASSVAEGRIYNEQFF; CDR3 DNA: TGTGCCAGCAGCGTAGCTGAGGGCCGCATCTACAATGAGCAGTTCTTC
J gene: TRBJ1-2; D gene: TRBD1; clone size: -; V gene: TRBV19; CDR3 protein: CATGQGYGYTF; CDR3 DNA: TGTGCCACGGGACAGGGCTATGGCTACACCTTC
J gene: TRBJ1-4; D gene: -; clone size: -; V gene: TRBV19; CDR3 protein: CASRQHQNEKLFF; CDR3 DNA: TGTGCCAGCCGACAGCATCAGAATGAAAAACTGTTTTTT
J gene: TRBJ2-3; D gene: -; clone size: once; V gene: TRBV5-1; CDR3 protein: CASSLSTTPQADTQYF; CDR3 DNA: TGCGCCAGCAGCTTATCGACCACCCCGCAAGCGGATACGCAGTATTTT
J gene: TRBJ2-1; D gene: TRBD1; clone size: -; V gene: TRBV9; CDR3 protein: CASSVDPGQGANNEQFF; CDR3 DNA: TGTGCCAGCAGCGTAGACCCGGGACAGGGGGCGAACAATGAGCAGTTCTTC
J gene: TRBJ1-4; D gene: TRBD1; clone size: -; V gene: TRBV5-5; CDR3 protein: CASSSLTGNNEKLFF; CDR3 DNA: TGTGCCAGCAGCTCCCTGACAGGGAACAATGAAAAACTGTTTTTT
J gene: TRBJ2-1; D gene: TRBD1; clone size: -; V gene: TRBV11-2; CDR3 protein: CASSFGGTGVDEQFF; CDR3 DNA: TGTGCCAGCAGTTTCGGCGGGACAGGGGTTGATGAGCAGTTCTTC
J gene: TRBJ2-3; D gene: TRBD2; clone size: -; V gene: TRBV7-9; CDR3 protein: CASSSLPGLAWDTDTQYF; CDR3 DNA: TGTGCCAGCAGCTCTCTCCCGGGACTAGCGTGGGACACAGATACGCAGTATTTT
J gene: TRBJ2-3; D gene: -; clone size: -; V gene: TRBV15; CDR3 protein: CATSRDTVAGAFTDTQYF; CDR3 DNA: TGTGCCACCAGCAGAGACACCGTTGCGGGGGCCTTCACAGATACGCAGTATTTT
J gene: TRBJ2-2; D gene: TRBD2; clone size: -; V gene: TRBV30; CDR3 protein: CAWSALANANTGELFF; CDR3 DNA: TGTGCCTGGAGTGCACTAGCGAATGCGAACACCGGGGAGCTGTTTTTT
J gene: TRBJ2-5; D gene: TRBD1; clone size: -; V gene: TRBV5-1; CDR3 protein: CASTPGQPGGTQYF; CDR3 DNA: TGCGCCAGCACTCCGGGACAGCCAGGAGGGACCCAGTACTTC
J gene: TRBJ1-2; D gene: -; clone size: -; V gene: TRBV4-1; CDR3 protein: CASSQVLGGRFYGYTF; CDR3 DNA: TGCGCCAGCAGCCAGGTCCTGGGGGGGAGGTTCTATGGCTACACCTTC
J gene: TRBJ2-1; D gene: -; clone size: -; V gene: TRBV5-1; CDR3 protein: CASSHRVTSSYNEQFF; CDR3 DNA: TGCGCCAGCAGCCACAGGGTCACCAGCTCCTACAATGAGCAGTTCTTC
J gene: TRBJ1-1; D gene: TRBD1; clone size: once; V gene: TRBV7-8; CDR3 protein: CASSPREGAPEAFF; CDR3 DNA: TGTGCCAGCAGCCCGAGGGAGGGGGCCCCCGAAGCTTTCTTT
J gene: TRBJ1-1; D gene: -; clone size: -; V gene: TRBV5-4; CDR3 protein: CASSAGQTDEAFF; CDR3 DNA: TGTGCCAGCAGTGCCGGACAGACCGATGAAGCTTTCTTT
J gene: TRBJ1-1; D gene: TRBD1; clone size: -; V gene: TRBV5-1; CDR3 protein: CASSLGQGEPEAFF; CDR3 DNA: TGCGCCAGCAGCTTAGGTCAGGGGGAACCTGAAGCTTTCTTT
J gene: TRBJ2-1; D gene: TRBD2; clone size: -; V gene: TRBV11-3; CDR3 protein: CASSPGLSNNEQFF; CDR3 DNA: TGTGCCAGCAGCCCGGGACTATCAAACAATGAGCAGTTCTTC
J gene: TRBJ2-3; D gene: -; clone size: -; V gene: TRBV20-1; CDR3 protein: CSALFDTQYF; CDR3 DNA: TGCAGTGCTTTGTTCGATACGCAGTATTTT
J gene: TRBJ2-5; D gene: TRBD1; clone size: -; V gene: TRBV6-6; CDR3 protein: CASKATGKETQYF; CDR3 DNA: TGTGCCAGCAAAGCGACAGGGAAAGAGACCCAGTACTTC
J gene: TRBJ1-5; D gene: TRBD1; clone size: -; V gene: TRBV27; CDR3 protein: CASSPDRVGQPQHF; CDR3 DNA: TGTGCCAGCAGTCCTGACAGGGTAGGTCAGCCCCAGCATTTT
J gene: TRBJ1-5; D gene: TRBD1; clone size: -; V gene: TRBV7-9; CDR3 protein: CASTRDRDQPQHF; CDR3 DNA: TGTGCCAGCACCAGGGACAGGGATCAGCCCCAGCATTTT
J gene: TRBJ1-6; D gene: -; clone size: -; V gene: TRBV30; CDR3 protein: CAWGRLYNSPLHF; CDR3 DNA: TGTGCCTGGGGACGTCTGTATAATTCACCCCTCCACTTT